Each of the 19 T cell receptor beta chains below was sequenced from the same sample in a study of diagnostic markers for celiac disease. Each CDR3 protein gets one entry in TCRdb, which reprocessed the reads and gives no DNA. The table lists about 490 distinct CDR3 sequences. Sequencing used either unsorted cells or a sorted T cell fraction (not recorded which). The receptors were gathered from a human donor.

The chain combines TRBV7-3 with TRBJ2-5; TCRdb names TRBD2, which stays unverified in the absence of DNA. The CDR3 consists of 15 residues. The V gene's germline CDR1 is SGHTA and CDR2 FQGTGA. The CDR3 spells CASSLVLAGWETQYF.

This clonotype registers large by frequency. This sequence joins TRBV7-2 and TRBJ1-2; the TCRdb call, TRBD1, lacks DNA for checking. The CDR3 is 12 amino acids. The germline V gene encodes CDR1 SGHTA and CDR2 FQGNSA. The CDR3 is CASSLQGYGYTF.

This clonotype is deemed large by its frequency. The chain joins TRBV21-1 to TRBJ2-1; TCRdb's D call, TRBD1, is unchecked because there is no DNA. TRBV21-1 is marked as a pseudogene. There are 14 residues in the CDR3. CDR3 protein: CASRLTGVYNEQFF.

V and J are TRBV28 and TRBJ1-2; TCRdb lists TRBD1, though no DNA is available to test this call. The germline V gene has CDR1 MDHEN and CDR2 SYDVKM. The CDR3 is 16 residues long. CDR3: CASSLIPGTGKGGYTF.

Its frequency marks this clonotype as medium-sized (0.01 to 0.1%). The gene calls are TRBV4-3 and TRBJ2-7; the TCRdb D gene call, TRBD2, has no DNA to confirm it. The CDR3 is made up of 15 amino acids. Per germline, CDR1 LGHNA and CDR2 YSLEER. CDR3 loop: CASSQSSGTSYEQYF.

This clonotype is called large (0.1 to 1%) based on its frequency. The chain combines TRBV20-1 with TRBJ2-5. The CDR3 extends over 12 amino acids. Germline values: CDR1 DFQATT, CDR2 SNEGSKA (reference sequence). The chain's CDR3 is CSASIVGETQYF.

Frequency places this clonotype as medium-sized. The chain joins TRBV29-1 to TRBJ2-5; without DNA, the TCRdb call of TRBD1 cannot be checked. This CDR3 contains 13 residues. Germline V gives CDR1 SQVTM, CDR2 ANQGSEA. CDR3 residues: CSVAPDGQETQYF.

This clonotype is classed as medium-sized (0.01 to 0.1%) by frequency. The V call is TRBV4-3, the J call TRBJ1-1; as DNA is missing, the TRBD1 call by TCRdb cannot be tested. CDR3 length equals 14 residues. CDR1 is LGHNA and CDR2 is YSLEER in the germline V gene. Here the CDR3 reads CASSQRGGGTEAFF.

Judged by frequency, this clonotype is large. The chain couples TRBV4-1 to TRBJ2-1; TCRdb indicates TRBD2, and absent DNA this call remains unverified. The CDR3 totals 16 residues. Germline values: CDR1 MGHRA, CDR2 YSYEKL. CDR3 amino acids: CASSPWWSLGKNEQFF.

This clonotype is called large based on its frequency. The gene calls are TRBV20-1 and TRBJ1-1; the D call from TCRdb, TRBD1, cannot be confirmed without DNA. The CDR3 is 12 residues long. Germline V gene lookup returns CDR1 DFQATT and CDR2 SNEGSKA (reference sequence). The CDR3 sequence: CSASQGTTEAFF.

Considering frequency, this clonotype is medium-sized. The chain links TRBV7-6 to TRBJ2-7; the D call from TCRdb, TRBD1, cannot be confirmed without DNA. CDR3 size: 13 residues. Looked up from germline, CDR1 is SGHVS and CDR2 is FNYEAQ. CDR3 loop: CASSSGQVTEQYF. The full variable domain, in which reference TRBV7-6 and TRBJ2-7 provide the parts outside the CDR3, is GAGVSQSPRYKVTKRGQDVALRCDPISGHVSLYWYRQALGQGPEFLTYFNYEAQQDKSGLPNDRFSAERPEGSISTLTIQRTEQRDSAMYRCASSSGQVTEQYFGPGTRLTVT.

The chain combines TRBV2 with TRBJ2-5; lacking DNA, the TRBD1 call made by TCRdb goes unchecked. The CDR3 spans 14 residues. Germline CDR1 and CDR2: SNHLY and FYNNEI. CDR3 protein: CASRTDRGGETQYF.

The V and J genes are TRBV7-8 and TRBJ2-1; TCRdb selects TRBD2, and the lack of DNA leaves this call unchecked. Germline CDR1 and CDR2: SGHVS and FQNEAQ. The CDR3 loop spans 16 amino acids. CDR3 amino acids: CASSPTGGKREYEQFF.

This clonotype is labeled medium-sized based on frequency. The chain joins TRBV25-1 to TRBJ2-2; TCRdb outputs TRBD1, but without DNA this stays unchecked. The CDR3 is made up of 15 amino acids. CDR1 is MGHDK and CDR2 is SYGVNS in the germline V gene. CDR3 sequence: CASSRGGMNTGELFF.

This clonotype is identified as medium-sized from frequency. The V and J genes are TRBV27 and TRBJ2-5; checking the TCRdb D call of TRBD1 is not possible without DNA. Looked up from germline, CDR1 is MNHEY and CDR2 is SMNVEV (reference sequence). The CDR3 has 14 residues. The CDR3 loop is CASSTSWGGETQYF.

This clonotype is identified as medium-sized (0.01 to 0.1%) from frequency. The chain has TRBV20-1 and TRBJ2-7; TCRdb's D gene call, TRBD2, goes unchecked for lack of DNA. CDR3 length: 15 residues. Looked up from germline, CDR1 is DFQATT and CDR2 is SNEGSKA (reference sequence). The CDR3 loop is CSAPPLARESYEQYF.

This clonotype shows up as medium-sized by frequency. This chain links TRBV28 with TRBJ2-7; TCRdb reports TRBD2, a call that lacks DNA to check it against. The CDR3 covers 14 residues. Germline V CDR1 and CDR2: MDHEN, SYDVKM. The CDR3 loop is CASSPSGASYEQYF.

The genes are TRBV9 and TRBJ1-4; absent DNA, TCRdb's TRBD1 call cannot be checked. CDR1 is SGDLS and CDR2 is YYNGEE in the germline V gene. The CDR3 is 18 amino acids. The CDR3 sequence is CASSPGTGGISKREKLFF. Full variable domain (outside the CDR3, taken from reference TRBV9 and TRBJ1-4): DSGVTQTPKHLITATGQRVTLRCSPRSGDLSVYWYQQSLDQGLQFLIQYYNGEERAKGNILERFSAQQFPDLHSELNLSSLELGDSALYFCASSPGTGGISKREKLFFGSGTQLSVL.

This clonotype is identified as large from frequency. This chain connects TRBV2 to TRBJ2-1; there is no DNA to check the TCRdb D call of TRBD1. This CDR3 region has 15 residues. Looked up from germline, CDR1 is SNHLY and CDR2 is FYNNEI. CDR3 loop: CASTSDRGGDNEQFF.